This TCR beta chain comes out of a study of cytomegalovirus exposure and HLA in healthy donors. V gave up 0 bases and J gave up 0 bases; unmatched junction bases: 10. CDR1 and CDR2 (germline): LNHDA, SQIVND (reference sequence). The CDR3 runs 19 residues. Primers included in the PCR were 60 Vbeta and 13 Jbeta primers. Method: immunoSEQ multiplex PCR; TCRdb's copy keeps in-frame clones and lacks some. The data show 90,000 to 95,000 clones, 70% to 80% seen once. What was sequenced was PBMCs. The V and J genes are TRBV19 and TRBJ1-4; TRBD1 matches 7 bases. This receptor was obtained from a man aged 30 to 45 in good health and CMV-seronegative. CDR3 protein: CASSIDRGGPRATNEKLFF. The DNA for the CDR3 is TGTGCCAGTAGTATAGATCGAGGGGGCCCCAGAGCAACTAATGAAAAACTGTTTTTT.